This TCR beta chain is from a study of blood T cells in healthy people across ages. The V gene's germline CDR1 is MNHEY and CDR2 SVGAGI. The J segment lost 10 bases and the V segment lost 7 bases, leaving 12 bases of the junction unmatched. The CDR3 contains 14 residues. This clonotype was seen more than once but under ten times. For the second PCR, which ran for about 7 to 11 cycles, a sample-barcoded 5' primer and a J-beta primer mix were used. MiXCR was run by TCRdb on the 5' RACE reads, yielding one entry per CDR3 protein. The sample lists about 1.8 million distinct CDR3 sequences; roughly 49% were seen once.

The sample taken for sequencing was blood. The clonotype was recovered from a woman between 40 and 50 years old in good health. The V call is TRBV6-5, the J call TRBJ2-1; 8 nucleotides line up with TRBD2. The CDR3 DNA sequence: TGTGCCAGCACCAACCAGGCGGGGGGTTTAGAGCAGTTCTTC. This translates into CASTNQAGGLEQFF.